This passage covers 10 T cell receptor beta chains from one sample sequenced in a study of CD8 T cells in Susac syndrome. cDNA came from roughly 0.53 to 1 ug RNA primed by random hexamers. TCRdb used MiXCR to reprocess the immunoSEQ multiplex PCR reads, holding one entry per CDR3 protein. The repertoire holds around 71,000 distinct CDR3 sequences, with roughly 93% as singletons. Sequencing was done on a sample of CD4+ T cells from PBMCs. These receptors all come from a human donor with Susac syndrome.

This clonotype was observed a single time. CDR3 bases: TGTGCCAGCAGTGAATGGCAGGCTTCCTACGAGCAGTACTTC. Translated, it gives CASSEWQASYEQYF. V usage is TRBV2 and J usage is TRBJ2-7; unclear D gene. There are 14 residues in the CDR3. Germline-derived CDR1 and CDR2 are SNHLY and FYNNEI. With 2 bases removed from V and 1 base from J, the gap between germline ends came to 9 bases.

The chain has TRBV5-1 and TRBJ2-5, with D maybe TRBD1 (6 bases). Trimming removed 0 bases from V and 3 bases from J, with 9 bases in between. Looked up from germline, CDR1 is SGHRS and CDR2 is YFSETQ. CDR3 length: 14 residues. The CDR3 sequence: CASSLGGRKETQYF. The CDR3, as DNA: TGCGCCAGCAGCTTGGGGGGGCGGAAAGAGACCCAGTACTTC.

DNA of the CDR3: TGTGCCAGCAGCCCTCGGGGGGTCGGAACTGAAGCTTTCTTT. This gives the protein CASSPRGVGTEAFF. This chain links TRBV7-9 with TRBJ1-1, with TRBD1 as a possible D gene (5 bases). This CDR3 is 14 amino acids long. Germline values: CDR1 SEHNR, CDR2 FQNEAQ (reference sequence). V lost 5 bases and J 5 bases, leaving 15 bases between the germline ends.

This clonotype has only a few counts. The rearrangement links TRBV7-9 to TRBJ1-1; D unclear. V was trimmed by 10 bases and J by 6 bases, leaving 12 bases between them. The CDR3 loop spans 11 amino acids. Per the germline V gene, CDR1 is SEHNR and CDR2 is FQNEAQ (reference sequence). CDR3 in amino acids: CATTGFAEAFF. The CDR3 DNA is TGTGCCACCACCGGGTTCGCTGAAGCTTTCTTT.

V usage is TRBV7-2 and J usage is TRBJ2-3; the D is unclear. CDR3 size: 13 residues. Trimming took 8 bases from V and 8 from J, leaving 17 bases between them. The germline V gene encodes CDR1 SGHTA and CDR2 FQGNSA. DNA of the CDR3: TGTGCCAGCGCCGTCTCCGGTCCTGGTACGCAGTATTTT. Translating gives CASAVSGPGTQYF.

This sequence joins TRBV2 and TRBJ1-1; D uncertain. The CDR3 extends over 12 amino acids. Trimming stripped 1 base from V and 11 bases from J, with 11 bases between. CDR1 and CDR2 from the germline V gene are SNHLY and FYNNEI. CDR3 sequence (DNA): TGTGCCAGCAGTGAAGACGACCCGCGTGCTTTCTTT. Protein: CASSEDDPRAFF.

The rearrangement joins TRBV20-1 to TRBJ1-4, with TRBD1 matching over 8 bases. The germline gives CDR1 DFQATT, CDR2 SNEGSKA (reference sequence). The length of the CDR3 is 13 residues. V trimming: 5 bases; J trimming: 5 bases; junction bases outside the gene matches: 4. The CDR3 spells CSASDRVNEKLFF. The CDR3 DNA reads TGCAGTGCTTCGGACAGGGTAAATGAAAAACTGTTTTTT.

The count of this clonotype is one. The chain employs TRBV10-3 and TRBJ1-2, with TRBD1 matching 10 bases. CDR3 length: 15 amino acids. Germline CDR1 ENHRY, CDR2 SYGVKD. J was trimmed by 5 bases and V by 1 base; bases with no gene match: 4. Here the CDR3 reads CAISEFGTGAYGYTF. In DNA form, the CDR3 reads TGTGCCATCAGTGAGTTTGGGACAGGGGCGTATGGCTACACCTTC.

In its sample, this clonotype was seen once. This sequence joins TRBV2 and TRBJ2-5; D is perhaps TRBD1 (5 bases). The ends were cut back, 4 bases at V and 7 bases at J, with 13 bases in the middle. This CDR3 region has 13 residues. CDR1 is SNHLY, CDR2 FYNNEI, per germline. The CDR3 DNA is TGTGCCAGCAGTGCTTCAGGGTTGGGGACCCAGTACTTC. It translates to CASSASGLGTQYF.

The CDR3 is CASSLLALAASNTEAFF. The CDR3 DNA reads TGTGCCAGCAGCTTGTTGGCCCTTGCAGCGTCGAACACTGAAGCTTTCTTT. The rearrangement uses TRBV5-4 and TRBJ1-1; D not resolved. The length of the CDR3 is 17 residues. Trimming took 1 base from V and 1 from J, leaving 17 bases between them. Germline V gene sequence: CDR1 SGHNT, CDR2 YYREEE (reference sequence).